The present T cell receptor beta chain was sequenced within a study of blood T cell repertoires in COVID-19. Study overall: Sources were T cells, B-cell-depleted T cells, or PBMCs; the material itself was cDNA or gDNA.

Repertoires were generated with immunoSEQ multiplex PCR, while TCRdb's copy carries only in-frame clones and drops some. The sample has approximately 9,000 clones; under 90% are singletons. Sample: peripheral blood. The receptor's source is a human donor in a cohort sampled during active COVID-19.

The CDR3 loop is CASSESVRAGGADTQYF. The CDR3, as DNA: TGCGCCAGCAGTGAGTCGGTTCGGGCGGGGGGCGCGGATACGCAGTATTTT. The chain has TRBV10-2 and TRBJ2-3; 8 nucleotides align to TRBD2. J gave up 6 bases and V 0 bases, and 11 bases lay outside the gene matches. CDR3 size: 17 residues. Germline assignment: CDR1 WSHSY and CDR2 SAAADI.